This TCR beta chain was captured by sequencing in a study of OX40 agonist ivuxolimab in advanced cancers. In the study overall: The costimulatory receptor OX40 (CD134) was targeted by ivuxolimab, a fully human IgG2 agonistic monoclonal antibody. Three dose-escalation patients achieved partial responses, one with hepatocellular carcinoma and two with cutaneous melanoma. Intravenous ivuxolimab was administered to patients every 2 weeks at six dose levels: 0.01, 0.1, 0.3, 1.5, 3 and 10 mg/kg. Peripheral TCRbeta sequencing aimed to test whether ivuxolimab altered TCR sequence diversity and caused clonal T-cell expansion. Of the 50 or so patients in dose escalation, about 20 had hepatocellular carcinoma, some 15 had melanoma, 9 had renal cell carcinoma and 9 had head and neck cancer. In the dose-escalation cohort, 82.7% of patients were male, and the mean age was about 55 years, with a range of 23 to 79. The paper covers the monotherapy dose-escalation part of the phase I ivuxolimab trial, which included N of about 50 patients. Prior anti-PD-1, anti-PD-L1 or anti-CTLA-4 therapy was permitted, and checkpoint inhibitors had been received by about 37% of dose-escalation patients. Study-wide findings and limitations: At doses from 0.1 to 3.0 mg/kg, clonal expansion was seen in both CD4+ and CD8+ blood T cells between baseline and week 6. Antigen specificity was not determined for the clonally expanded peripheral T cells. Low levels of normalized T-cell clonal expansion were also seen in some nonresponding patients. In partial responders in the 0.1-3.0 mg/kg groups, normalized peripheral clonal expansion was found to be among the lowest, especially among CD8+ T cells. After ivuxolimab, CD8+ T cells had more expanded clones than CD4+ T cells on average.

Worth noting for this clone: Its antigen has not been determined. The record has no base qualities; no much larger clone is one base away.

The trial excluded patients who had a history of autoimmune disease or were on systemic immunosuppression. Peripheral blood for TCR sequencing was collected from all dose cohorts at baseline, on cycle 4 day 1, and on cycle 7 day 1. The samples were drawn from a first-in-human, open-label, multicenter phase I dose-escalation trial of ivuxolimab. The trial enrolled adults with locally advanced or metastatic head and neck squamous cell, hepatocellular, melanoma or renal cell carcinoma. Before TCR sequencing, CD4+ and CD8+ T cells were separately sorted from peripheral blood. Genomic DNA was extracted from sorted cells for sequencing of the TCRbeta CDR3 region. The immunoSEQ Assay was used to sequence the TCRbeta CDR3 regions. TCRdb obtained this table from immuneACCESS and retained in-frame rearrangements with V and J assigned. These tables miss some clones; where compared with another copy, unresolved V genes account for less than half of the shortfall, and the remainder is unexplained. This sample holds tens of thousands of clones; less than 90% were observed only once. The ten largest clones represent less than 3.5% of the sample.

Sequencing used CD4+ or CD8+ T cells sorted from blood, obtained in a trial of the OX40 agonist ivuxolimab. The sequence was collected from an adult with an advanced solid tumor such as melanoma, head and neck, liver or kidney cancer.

CDR3 reads: CASSSGRNNSPLHF. The bases are TGTGCCAGCAGCTCCGGGAGAAATAATTCACCCCTCCACTTT. This receptor chain uses TRBV5-5 and TRBJ1-6, with the D segment identity uncertain. Sequences SGHKS (CDR1) and YYEKEE (CDR2) are obtained from the germline V gene (reference sequence). Counted from cysteine to phenylalanine, this CDR3 has 14 amino acids. This entry keeps only the CDR3 DNA: 42 bases, framed from base 1. The junction carries 9 bases between V and J, which are trimmed by 3 bases and 5 bases respectively.